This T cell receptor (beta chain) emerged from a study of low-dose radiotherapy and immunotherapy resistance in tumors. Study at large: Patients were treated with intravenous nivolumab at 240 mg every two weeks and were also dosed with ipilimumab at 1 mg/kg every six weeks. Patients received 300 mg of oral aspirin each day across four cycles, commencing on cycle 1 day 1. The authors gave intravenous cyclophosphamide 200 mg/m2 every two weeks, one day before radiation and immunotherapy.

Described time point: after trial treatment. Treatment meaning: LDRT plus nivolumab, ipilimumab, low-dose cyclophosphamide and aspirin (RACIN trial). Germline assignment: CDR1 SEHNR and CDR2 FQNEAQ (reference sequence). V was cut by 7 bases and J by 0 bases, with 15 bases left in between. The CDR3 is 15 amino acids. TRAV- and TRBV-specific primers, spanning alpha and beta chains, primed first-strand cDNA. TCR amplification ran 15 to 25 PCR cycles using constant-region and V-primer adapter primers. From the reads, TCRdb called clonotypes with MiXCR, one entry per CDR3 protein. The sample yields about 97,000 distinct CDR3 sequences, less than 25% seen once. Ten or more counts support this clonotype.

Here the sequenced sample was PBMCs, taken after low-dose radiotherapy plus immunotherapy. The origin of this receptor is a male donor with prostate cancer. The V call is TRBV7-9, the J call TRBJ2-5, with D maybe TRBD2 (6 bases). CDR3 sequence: CASIPPRGYQETQYF. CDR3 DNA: TGTGCCAGCATCCCCCCCCGGGGGTACCAAGAGACCCAGTACTTC.